These 18 T cell receptor beta chains came from one sample sequenced in a study of identical twins. TCRdb reanalysed the 5' RACE reads using MiXCR and keeps one entry per CDR3 protein. This table holds approximately 700,000 distinct CDR3 sequences, over 15% found once. A further study also used this sample, focusing on T cells expressing NK-cell markers.

The specimen sequenced was PBMCs. Receptors were obtained from a woman aged 18 to 35 in good health.

The chain joins TRBV20-1 to TRBJ2-1; 10 positions match TRBD2. J was trimmed by 6 bases and V by 0 bases; bases with no gene match: 8. This CDR3 comprises 16 residues. Germline V lookup: CDR1 DFQATT, CDR2 SNEGSKA (reference sequence). The CDR3 DNA is TGCAGTGCTAGAGATCCTAAAGCGGGGGGGCCCAATGAGCAGTTCTTC. Its protein is CSARDPKAGGPNEQFF.

The V call is TRBV28, the J call TRBJ1-2, with D hard to call. The CDR3 consists of 17 residues. Deletions cut 7 bases from V and 8 bases from J, with 29 bases between. The V gene's germline CDR1 is MDHEN and CDR2 SYDVKM. Written as DNA, the CDR3 is TGTGCCAGCACCTTATACAGACGGGAGCCCGCTGGCTACGGCTACACCTTC. Its translation: CASTLYRREPAGYGYTF.

The rearrangement uses TRBV7-2 and TRBJ2-7, with TRBD1 matching 9 bases. Germline assignment: CDR1 SGHTA and CDR2 FQGNSA. V gave up 0 bases and J gave up 5 bases; unmatched junction bases: 11. This CDR3 spans 17 amino acids. The CDR3 coding sequence is TGTGCCAGCAGCTTAGCCGGGACAGGGCATGACAAAGACGAGCAGTACTTC. It translates to CASSLAGTGHDKDEQYF.

This chain uses TRBV10-3 with TRBJ2-7; D is unresolved. The CDR3 covers 14 residues. Looked up from germline, CDR1 is ENHRY and CDR2 is SYGVKD. V gave up 0 bases and J gave up 2 bases, with 8 bases separating them. In DNA form, the CDR3 reads TGTGCCATCAGTGAGTCCCCAGGACCCTACGAGCAGTACTTC. Residues: CAISESPGPYEQYF.

This clonotype was detected only a few times. This chain joins TRBV20-1 and TRBJ2-1; TRBD2 aligns across 14 bases. From germline, CDR1 is DFQATT and CDR2 SNEGSKA (reference sequence). The CDR3 runs to 17 residues. The ends lost 5 bases at V and 7 bases at J; junction bases unmatched: 13. The CDR3 DNA is TGCAGTGCTGAGCCCCCCCGGACTAGCGGGAGGAGGAATGAGCAGTTCTTC. Encoded protein: CSAEPPRTSGRRNEQFF.

V and J are TRBV6-1 and TRBJ2-3, with TRBD1 identical over 8 bases. Germline CDR1 reads MNHNS; CDR2 reads SASEGT. V gave up 7 bases and J gave up 2 bases; unmatched junction bases: 5. The CDR3 spans 14 residues. In nucleotides, the CDR3 is TGTGCCAGCAAAATACAGGGGGTCACAGATACGCAGTATTTT. As protein: CASKIQGVTDTQYF.

This clonotype was counted between two and nine times. This rearrangement joins TRBV5-1 to TRBJ2-3; D perhaps matches TRBD2 (6 bases). The CDR3 runs 17 residues. Trimming took off 6 bases at V and 0 bases at J, with 20 bases between the two ends. CDR1 is SGHRS and CDR2 is YFSETQ in the germline V gene. CDR3 loop: CASTPRDGRGSTDTQYF. The CDR3 DNA is TGCGCCAGCACCCCCAGAGATGGGCGGGGAAGCACAGATACGCAGTATTTT.

This clonotype was seen more than once but under ten times. This chain connects TRBV6-5 to TRBJ1-4, with TRBD1 identical over 11 bases. V shed 4 bases, J shed 0 bases, and the junction held 10 bases outside the gene matches. Per germline, CDR1 MNHEY and CDR2 SVGAGI. The CDR3 is 19 residues long. CDR3 region: CASSSRPGTGGATNEKLFF. The CDR3 nucleotides are TGTGCCAGCAGTTCCCGTCCCGGGACAGGGGGGGCAACTAATGAAAAACTGTTTTTT.

This clonotype was counted only a few times. The chain has TRBV20-1 and TRBJ1-1; possibly TRBD1 for D (5 bases). In germline, CDR1 is DFQATT, CDR2 SNEGSKA (reference sequence). Trimming took 3 bases from V and 9 from J, leaving 14 bases between them. This CDR3 has 12 amino acids. DNA for the CDR3: TGCAGTGCTAGTTCCGGGAACAGGCAAGCTTTCTTT. Translating gives CSASSGNRQAFF.

This clonotype has just a few counts. The chain combines TRBV6-2 or TRBV6-3 with TRBJ1-1, with a weak D call TRBD1 (5 bases). Germline CDR1 MNHEY, CDR2 SVGEGT. Deletions cut 3 bases from V and 6 bases from J, with 11 bases between. The CDR3 is made up of 13 amino acids. The CDR3 loop reads CASSYHQGAEAFF. The CDR3 DNA reads TGTGCCAGCAGTTATCACCAGGGCGCTGAAGCTTTCTTT.

This clonotype was picked up a small number of times. The rearrangement joins TRBV7-2 to TRBJ2-1; 9 positions match TRBD2. The CDR3 has 15 residues. The ends lost 5 bases at V and 10 bases at J; junction bases unmatched: 12. Germline lookup yields CDR1 SGHTA and CDR2 FQGNSA. The CDR3 here is CASSPQSREGQEQFF. The DNA of the CDR3 is TGTGCCAGCAGCCCACAATCGCGGGAGGGCCAAGAGCAGTTCTTC.

The chain couples TRBV7-9 to TRBJ2-1; 7 positions agree with TRBD2. CDR3 length equals 14 residues. Germline V gives CDR1 SEHNR, CDR2 FQNEAQ (reference sequence). J lost 8 bases, V lost 5 bases, and 9 bases had no gene match. CDR3 sequence reads: CASSIWTRPDEQFF. In DNA form, the CDR3 reads TGTGCCAGCAGCATTTGGACTAGGCCCGATGAGCAGTTCTTC.

The table lists this clonotype with a few counts. The rearrangement uses TRBV3-1 and TRBJ2-1; TRBD2 might be the D (5 bases). The CDR3 covers 12 residues. Per the germline V gene, CDR1 is LGHDT and CDR2 is YNNKEL (reference sequence). V was pared by 4 bases and J by 10 bases, with 11 bases between. In DNA, the CDR3 is TGTGCCAGCAGCCCCTCTGCGGGCGAGCAGTTCTTC. The encoded protein is CASSPSAGEQFF.

This clonotype has only one observation. The chain carries TRBV7-2 and TRBJ2-1; D not resolved. The CDR3 has 16 residues. V was trimmed by 7 bases and J by 0 bases, leaving 16 bases between them. CDR1 SGHTA and CDR2 FQGNSA come from the germline V gene. The CDR3 sequence is CASNNPQAISYNEQFF. The CDR3 nucleotides are TGTGCCAGCAACAATCCGCAGGCCATCTCCTACAATGAGCAGTTCTTC.

V and J are TRBV12-3 or TRBV12-4 and TRBJ1-5; D might be TRBD1 (5 bases). CDR3 length: 12 amino acids. Between the trimmed V and J ends, which lost 9 bases and 6 bases, there was a span of 12 bases. For the CDR3, the DNA is TGTGCCAGTAGGACATCCGTTCAGCCCCAGCATTTT. Amino acids: CASRTSVQPQHF.

The rearrangement joins TRBV29-1 to TRBJ2-7; 7 bases agree with TRBD1. The CDR3 sequence is 14 residues long. Germline V CDR1 and CDR2: SQVTM, ANQGSEA. The junction had 12 bases not matched to a gene; V was cut back by 7 bases and J by 3 bases. The CDR3 loop reads CSAEGADDRYEQYF. CDR3 DNA: TGCAGCGCCGAGGGGGCAGACGACCGCTACGAGCAGTACTTC.

V and J are TRBV20-1 and TRBJ1-4; the D gene is possibly TRBD1 (5 bases). V lost 6 bases to trimming and J lost 8 bases, with 22 bases between them. Germline V gene data show CDR1 as DFQATT and CDR2 as SNEGSKA (reference sequence). CDR3 length: 15 residues. In nucleotides, the CDR3 is TGCAGTGCCGTCCCCGGGGCTCAGGATAGAGAAAAACTGTTTTTT. Amino acids: CSAVPGAQDREKLFF.

This clonotype was counted a few times. Here the CDR3 reads CASSVGGLGQFF. The CDR3 bases are TGTGCCAGCTCAGTGGGTGGTTTGGGGCAGTTCTTC. The chain carries TRBV12-3 or TRBV12-4 and TRBJ2-1, with D hard to call. V was cut by 8 bases and J by 12 bases, with 17 bases left in between. The CDR3 length is 12 residues.